This TCR beta chain was captured by sequencing in a study of T cell changes during pregnancy in multiple sclerosis. The protocol was immunoSEQ multiplex PCR, while the TCRdb copy is restricted to in-frame clones and leaves out a portion. In the table there are tens of thousands of clones, 85% to 90% of which are singletons. The clonotype was recovered from a female donor with multiple sclerosis, enrolled in a pregnancy study. The input for sequencing was CD8+ T cells from peripheral blood mononuclear cells, taken in the third trimester of pregnancy.

CDR3 protein: CAWNSGQGRQPQHF. The DNA for the CDR3 is TGTGCCTGGAACTCCGGACAGGGAAGGCAGCCCCAGCATTTT. The chain uses TRBV30 and TRBJ1-5; 8 bases fit TRBD1. Germline loops: CDR1 GTSNPN, CDR2 SVGIG (reference sequence). J lost 7 bases, V lost 4 bases, and 9 bases had no gene match. The CDR3 sequence is 14 residues long.